The 16 T cell receptor beta chains reported below all come from one sample, sequenced in a study of T cell responses to AZD1222 COVID-19 vaccine. Assay used: immunoSEQ multiplex PCR; TCRdb lists only in-frame clones, some missing. The table lists under 110,000 clones, 85% to 90% of them singletons, with over 4.5% in the top ten. Sequencing was performed on peripheral blood, taken on day 0 of AZD1222 vaccination. Receptors originate from an adult in good health.

This clone has a single count. The rearrangement links TRBV11-2 to TRBJ1-1, with D possibly matching TRBD1 (5 bases). From germline, CDR1 is SGHAT and CDR2 FQNNGV. The CDR3 is 14 residues long. Trimming shortened V by 1 base and J by 3 bases, and 9 bases separated the two germline ends. For the CDR3, the DNA is TGTGCCAGCAGCTTAGGGGGGTTGTACACTGAAGCTTTCTTT. This gives the protein CASSLGGLYTEAFF.

The rearrangement uses TRBV10-3 and TRBJ2-7, with 13 bases identical to TRBD2. Germline loops: CDR1 ENHRY, CDR2 SYGVKD. The CDR3 length is 16 residues. The V gene end was trimmed by 0 bases and the J gene end by 6 bases; junction bases not matched to a gene: 5. CDR3: CAISESGLAGSSEQYF. CDR3 coding DNA: TGTGCCATCAGTGAGTCGGGACTAGCGGGATCTTCCGAGCAGTACTTC.

The chain employs TRBV21-1 and TRBJ2-7; the table's D call, TRBD1, was not checked against the DNA. TRBV21-1 is a documented pseudogene. The CDR3 is 13 residues long. The CDR3 region is CASSLDRGYEQYF. CDR3 coding DNA: TGTGCCAGCAGCCTGGACAGGGGATACGAGCAGTACTTC.

The chain combines TRBV5-6 with TRBJ2-7; a possible D gene is TRBD1 (6 bases). This CDR3 spans 15 amino acids. Trimming took 0 bases from V and 9 from J, leaving 19 bases between them. Germline CDR1 SGHDT, CDR2 YYEEEE. The CDR3 DNA follows: TGTGCCAGCAGCTTGGGGGCAGGGGCTGCGATAAGGCAGTACTTC. This codes for CASSLGAGAAIRQYF. Full variable domain (missing parts from reference TRBV5-6 and TRBJ2-7): DAGVTQSPTHLIKTRGQQVTLRCSPKSGHDTVSWYQQALGQGPQFIFQYYEEEERQRGNFPDRFSGHQFPNYSSELNVNALLLGDSALYLCASSLGAGAAIRQYFGPGTRLTVT.

The genes are TRBV10-3 and TRBJ1-5, with TRBD1 as a possible D gene (6 bases). This CDR3 has 12 residues. Germline-derived CDR1 and CDR2 are ENHRY and SYGVKD. The germline V and J ends were trimmed by 9 bases and 9 bases, with 15 bases remaining between them. CDR3 amino acids: CAISRGEGPQHF. The CDR3 nucleotides read TGTGCCATTTCCAGGGGCGAGGGGCCCCAGCATTTT.

The chain joins TRBV7-2 to TRBJ2-7; D is unclear. Trimming took 4 bases from V and 6 from J, leaving 10 bases between them. The CDR3 contains 12 residues. Per the germline V gene, CDR1 is SGHTA and CDR2 is FQGNSA. The DNA for the CDR3 is TGTGCCAGCAGCTCCCCCTCCCGCGAGCAGTACTTC. The encoded protein is CASSSPSREQYF.

In its sample, this clone was seen once. CDR3 DNA sequence: TGTGCCAGCAGCTTAGCCTTGACAGGGGGAACAGATACGCAGTATTTT. This gives the protein CASSLALTGGTDTQYF. The V call is TRBV7-2, the J call TRBJ2-3, with 9 bases identical to TRBD1. The CDR3 runs to 16 residues. Germline V gives CDR1 SGHTA, CDR2 FQGNSA. The V and J ends lost 0 bases and 3 bases, in that order; junction bases with no gene match: 4.

The rearrangement uses TRBV20-1 and TRBJ2-1; 9 bases are shared with TRBD2. Germline values: CDR1 DFQATT, CDR2 SNEGSKA (reference sequence). The CDR3 consists of 14 residues. V gave up 3 bases and J gave up 8 bases; unmatched junction bases: 8. The CDR3 region is CSASRASGKDEQFF. For the CDR3, the DNA is TGCAGTGCTAGTCGGGCTAGCGGGAAGGATGAGCAGTTCTTC.

The genes are TRBV13 and TRBJ2-3, with 11 bases aligning to TRBD2. This CDR3 region has 16 residues. The germline CDR1 and CDR2 sequences are PRHDT and FYEKMQ (reference sequence). Unmatched junction bases numbered 6, after V lost 3 bases and J lost 4 bases. In nucleotides, the CDR3 is TGTGCCAGCAGCTTGGTGGTAGCGGGAGGGGCAGATACGCAGTATTTT. Translating it yields CASSLVVAGGADTQYF.

The rearrangement joins TRBV28 to TRBJ1-5; tentatively, D is TRBD1 (5 bases). Trimming removed 1 base at V and 4 bases at J, with 14 bases between. Looked up from germline, CDR1 is MDHEN and CDR2 is SYDVKM. The CDR3 covers 16 residues. In nucleotides, the CDR3 is TGTGCCAGCAGTTTATTCCGCAGGGACCCTAATCAGCCCCAGCATTTT. As protein: CASSLFRRDPNQPQHF.

This sequence joins TRBV7-9 and TRBJ1-2; weak D call: TRBD1 (6 bases). This CDR3 has 15 residues. CDR1 is SEHNR, CDR2 FQNEAQ, per germline (reference sequence). The V and J ends lost 2 bases and 8 bases respectively, with 18 bases between them. The CDR3 is CASSLSQGSLGGYTF. The CDR3 nucleotides are TGTGCCAGCAGCTTATCACAGGGTTCCTTGGGGGGCTACACCTTC. Combining the CDR3 with reference TRBV7-9 and TRBJ1-2 gives the whole variable domain DTGVSQNPRHKITKRGQNVTFRCDPISEHNRLYWYRQTLGQGPEFLTYFQNEAQLEKSRLLSDRFSAERPKGSFSTLEIQRTEQGDSAMYLCASSLSQGSLGGYTFGSGTRLTVV.

The chain has TRBV3-1 (or the pseudogene TRBV3-2) and TRBJ1-5, with D possibly TRBD1 on 5 matching bases. CDR1 and CDR2 from the germline V gene are LGHDT and YNNKEL (reference sequence). V lost 3 bases and J lost 6, with 6 bases in between. The length of the CDR3 is 12 residues. CDR3 residues: CASSQGVQPQHF. CDR3 in DNA: TGTGCCAGCAGCCAGGGGGTTCAGCCCCAGCATTTT.

This rearrangement joins TRBV5-1 to TRBJ1-1; D is uncertain. The CDR3 is 14 residues long. Between the trimmed V and J ends, which lost 1 base and 0 bases, there was a span of 7 bases. Germline V gene data show CDR1 as SGHRS and CDR2 as YFSETQ. CDR3 residues: CASSLTGLNTEAFF. DNA for the CDR3: TGCGCCAGCAGCTTGACGGGTCTGAACACTGAAGCTTTCTTT.

This chain links TRBV10-3 with TRBJ1-3; D not certain. The length of the CDR3 is 13 residues. Germline CDR1 is ENHRY and CDR2 is SYGVKD. The germline V and J ends were trimmed by 5 bases and 4 bases, with 9 bases remaining between them. For the CDR3, the DNA is TGTGCCATCAGTTCGGCCTTAGGAAACACCATATATTTT. Its protein is CAISSALGNTIYF.

The chain is built from TRBV11-2 and TRBJ1-2; D might be TRBD1 (5 bases). This CDR3 is built from 17 residues. V was trimmed by 3 bases and J by 6 bases, leaving 23 bases between them. Germline CDR1 is SGHAT and CDR2 is FQNNGV. This CDR3 is CASSFNRDGVPPHGYTF. The CDR3 bases are TGTGCCAGCAGCTTTAACCGGGACGGAGTTCCCCCTCATGGCTACACCTTC. Using reference TRBV11-2 and TRBJ1-2 for the parts outside the CDR3, the full variable domain is EAGVAQSPRYKIIEKRQSVAFWCNPISGHATLYWYQQILGQGPKLLIQFQNNGVVDDSQLPKDRFSAERLKGVDSTLKIQPAKLEDSAVYLCASSFNRDGVPPHGYTFGSGTRLTVV.

In nucleotides, the CDR3 is TGTGCCAGCAGTTTTGGACAGGGGGCTGGACAGCCCCAGCATTTT. Translated, it gives CASSFGQGAGQPQHF. The V and J genes are TRBV27 and TRBJ1-5; TRBD1 agrees at 11 bases. The J segment lost 7 bases and the V segment lost 3 bases, leaving 5 bases of the junction unmatched. The germline V gene encodes CDR1 MNHEY and CDR2 SMNVEV (reference sequence). CDR3 length: 15 residues.